This T cell receptor (beta chain) was sequenced for a study of beta chain features in type 1 diabetes. General study points: Moderate but significant shortening of TCRB CDR3s was recorded in all four CD4+ subsets from Type 1 diabetes patients. For TCRB rearrangement, an influence of HLA type remained unresolved here.

This CDR3 contains 17 residues. V shed 2 bases and J 4 bases; nucleotides not matched to a gene: 9. Germline V lookup: CDR1 SGHDN, CDR2 FVKESK. Via the markers CD45RO/CCR7/CD25/CD127/CD95/CD27, stem cell-like memory, regulatory, central memory and naive CD4+ cells were sorted. Post-sort purity exceeded 98% for all sorted populations. This clone was seen a handful of times. What it recognizes is unknown. TCRB transcripts that were expressed got sequenced, as all of the isolated RNA had been reverse transcribed. Assay used: immunoSEQ multiplex PCR; TCRdb lists only in-frame clones, some missing. Of 310,000 or so clones in the sample, approximately 11% were seen once.

This sequence joins TRBV14 and TRBJ2-2; 8 bases agree with TRBD1. This TCR came from a woman aged 25 to 39 in good health. Sequencing was carried out using naive CD4+ T cells from blood. CDR3 nucleotides: TGTGCCAGCAGCCAACCCCCGGACAGGGAGTTCACCGGGGAGCTGTTTTTT. Translation gives CASSQPPDREFTGELFF. The whole variable domain, filled in from reference TRBV14 and TRBJ2-2, reads EAGVTQFPSHSVIEKGQTVTLRCDPISGHDNLYWYRRVMGKEIKFLLHFVKESKQDESGMPNNRFLAERTGGTYSTLKVQPAELEDSGVYFCASSQPPDREFTGELFFGEGSRLTVL.